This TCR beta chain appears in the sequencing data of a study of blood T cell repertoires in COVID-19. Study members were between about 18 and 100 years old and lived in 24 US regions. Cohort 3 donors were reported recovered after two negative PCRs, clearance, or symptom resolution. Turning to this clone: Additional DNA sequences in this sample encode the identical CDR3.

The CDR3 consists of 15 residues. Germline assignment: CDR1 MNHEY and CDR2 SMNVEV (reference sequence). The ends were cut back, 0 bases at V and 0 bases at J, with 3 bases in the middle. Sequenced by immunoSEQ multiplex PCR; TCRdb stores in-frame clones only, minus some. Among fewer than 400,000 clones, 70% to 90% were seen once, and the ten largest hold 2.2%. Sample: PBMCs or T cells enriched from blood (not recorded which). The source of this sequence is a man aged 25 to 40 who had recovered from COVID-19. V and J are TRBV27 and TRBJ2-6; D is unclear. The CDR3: CASSLSSSGANVLTF. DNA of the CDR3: TGTGCCAGCAGTTTATCCAGCTCTGGGGCCAACGTCCTGACTTTC.